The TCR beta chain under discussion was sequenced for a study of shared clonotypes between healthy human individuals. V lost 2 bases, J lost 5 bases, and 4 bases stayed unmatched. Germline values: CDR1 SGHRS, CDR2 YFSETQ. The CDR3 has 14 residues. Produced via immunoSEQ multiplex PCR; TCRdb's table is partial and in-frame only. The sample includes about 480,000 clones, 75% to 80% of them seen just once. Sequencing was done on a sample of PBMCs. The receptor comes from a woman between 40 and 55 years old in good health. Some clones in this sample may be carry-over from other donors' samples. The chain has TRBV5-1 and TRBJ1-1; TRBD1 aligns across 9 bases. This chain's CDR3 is CASSFRTGETEAFF. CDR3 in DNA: TGCGCCAGCAGCTTTCGGACAGGGGAAACTGAAGCTTTCTTT.